What follows are 2 T cell receptor beta chains derived from one specimen sequenced in a study of blood T cells in healthy people across ages. PCR was performed a second time for 7 to 11 cycles using a sample-barcoded 5' primer and a J-beta primer mix. MiXCR was run by TCRdb on the 5' RACE reads, yielding one entry per CDR3 protein. In the table there are 1.5 million to 2 million distinct CDR3 sequences, about 31% of which are singletons. Sequenced sample: blood. The receptors originated from a woman in her twenties or thirties in good health.

The V and J genes are TRBV4-1 and TRBJ2-7; D is undetermined. Germline CDR1 and CDR2: MGHRA and YSYEKL. V was trimmed by 3 bases and J by 1 base, leaving 13 bases between them. The CDR3 has 15 residues. CDR3 in DNA: TGCGCCAGCAGCCAGGACGGGCCTACTTCCTACGAGCAGTACTTC. This codes for CASSQDGPTSYEQYF.

This clonotype was seen a few times. In nucleotides, the CDR3 is TGTGCCAGCAGTTTAGAGGAGGCCAAAAACATTCAGTACTTC. It specifies CASSLEEAKNIQYF. The V and J genes are TRBV28 and TRBJ2-4; no clear D. The CDR3 is made up of 14 amino acids. V was trimmed by 2 bases and J by 1 base, leaving 6 bases between them. The V gene's germline CDR1 is MDHEN and CDR2 SYDVKM.